This entry is about one T cell receptor beta chain. Ages ranged from about 18 to 89 years, with residence in around 24 US areas. Cohort allocation depended upon clinical history that participants reported. This sample was included in a study of blood T cell repertoires in COVID-19. Clones were sequenced by immunoSEQ multiplex PCR, and TCRdb holds only the in-frame ones, with some missing. The sample lists fewer than 500,000 clones; around 87% were seen once. The V end was cut by 4 bases, the J end by 0 bases, with 13 bases between. The CDR3 runs to 16 residues. Germline V gene lookup returns CDR1 MGHRA and CDR2 YSYEKL.

The sample consisted of PBMCs or T cells enriched from blood (not recorded which). This chain links TRBV4-1 with TRBJ2-1; D possibly corresponds to TRBD2 (5 bases). The origin of this receptor is a woman aged 18 to 35 who had recovered from COVID-19. In DNA, the CDR3 is TGCGCCAGCAGCCGAGGACTTGGCGGCTCCTACAATGAGCAGTTCTTC. Protein sequence: CASSRGLGGSYNEQFF.